The present TCR beta chain was sequenced within a study of blood T cells in healthy people across ages. A second PCR, run for about 7 to 11 cycles, used a sample-barcoded 5' primer plus a J-beta primer mix. TCRdb passed the 5' RACE reads through MiXCR, listing each CDR3 protein once. The data contain some 800,000 distinct CDR3 sequences, roughly 25% of them seen just once; the ten biggest clones take up 3.7%. The study recruited healthy Caucasian donors from Russia who were aged roughly 6 to 100. The total RNA that was extracted per sample amounted to at least 5.5 micrograms. The CDR3 spans 15 residues. Germline V gene lookup returns CDR1 SQVTM and CDR2 ANQGSEA. A further study also used this sample, focusing on T cells of mothers and their children. That work states: For unrelated pairs as for related ones, thymic selection shapes TCR recombination output similarly.

This TCR came from a boy aged 5-17 years in good health. The sample comprised blood. This rearrangement joins TRBV29-1 to TRBJ2-5; D could derive from TRBD1 or TRBD2 (6 bases each). The tail of the sequence fits TRBJ2-7 better, so the J call may be wrong. For the CDR3, the DNA is TGCAGCGTTGAATGGGCGGGACACGGAAACTACGAGCAGTACTTC. Protein: CSVEWAGHGNYEQYF.